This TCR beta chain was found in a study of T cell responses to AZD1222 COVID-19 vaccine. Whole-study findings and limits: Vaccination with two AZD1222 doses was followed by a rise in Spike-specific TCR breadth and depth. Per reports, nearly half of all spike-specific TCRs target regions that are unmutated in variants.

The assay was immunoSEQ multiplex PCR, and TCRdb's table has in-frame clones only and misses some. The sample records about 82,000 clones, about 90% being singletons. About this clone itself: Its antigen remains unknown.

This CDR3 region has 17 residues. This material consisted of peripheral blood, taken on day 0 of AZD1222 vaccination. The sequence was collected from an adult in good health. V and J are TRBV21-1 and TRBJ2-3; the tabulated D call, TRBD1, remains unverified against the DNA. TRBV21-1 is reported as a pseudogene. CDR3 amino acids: CASSKAPPGPDGDTQYF. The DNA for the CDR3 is TGTGCCAGCAGCAAAGCCCCACCAGGGCCTGACGGAGATACGCAGTATTTT.